These 18 T cell receptor beta chains were all obtained from the same sample, sequenced in a study of early T cells in non-severe SARS-CoV-2 infection. TCRdb re-derived calls from the 5' RACE reads in MiXCR, one entry per CDR3 protein. The sample lists roughly 51,000 distinct CDR3 sequences, 5.5% to 8% occurring once. Specimen: whole blood, collected at baseline. The receptors come from an adult who was a healthcare worker with PCR-confirmed SARS-CoV-2 infection or an uninfected control (not recorded which).

At least ten counts were recorded for this clonotype. V usage is TRBV20-1 and J usage is TRBJ1-1; 9 bases are shared with TRBD1. J lost 1 base, V lost 5 bases, and 2 bases had no gene match. The CDR3 contains 13 residues. The V gene's germline CDR1 is DFQATT and CDR2 SNEGSKA (reference sequence). DNA for the CDR3: TGCAGTGCTCCGACAGGGGGGAACACTGAAGCTTTCTTT. This sequence encodes CSAPTGGNTEAFF.

This clonotype was recorded at least ten times. This chain links TRBV7-9 with TRBJ2-2; 9 nucleotides match TRBD2. Germline-derived CDR1 and CDR2 are SEHNR and FQNEAQ (reference sequence). V trimming: 0 bases; J trimming: 3 bases; junction bases outside the gene matches: 11. This CDR3 has 19 residues. The CDR3 region is CASSLAQGLAPWDTGELFF. The CDR3 nucleotides are TGTGCCAGCAGCTTAGCGCAAGGACTAGCGCCTTGGGACACCGGGGAGCTGTTTTTT.

This clonotype was seen repeatedly, ten times or more. At one end, the junction sequence differs from germline, possibly due to a read error. The V gene is TRBV5-6, the J gene TRBJ1-1, with 7 bases aligning to TRBD1. CDR3 length: 13 residues. From germline, CDR1 is SGHDT and CDR2 YYEEEE. In DNA form, the CDR3 reads TGTGCCAGCAGCCCGACAGGGAACGCTGAAGCTTTCTTT. The encoded protein is CASSPTGNAEAFF.

The chain joins TRBV4-3 to TRBJ1-5, with 7 nucleotides matching TRBD1. Germline CDR1 and CDR2: LGHNA and YSLEER. This CDR3 has 19 amino acids. V dropped 1 base and J dropped 6; count of bases not matched to a gene: 18. This CDR3 is CASSQVPPTGPRIGQPQHF. In DNA, the CDR3 is TGCGCCAGCAGCCAAGTCCCCCCGACAGGGCCGCGCATCGGTCAGCCCCAGCATTTT.

This clonotype was seen a few times. The rearrangement uses TRBV29-1 and TRBJ2-7, with D perhaps matching TRBD1 or TRBD2 (5 bases each). This CDR3 contains 16 residues. Per germline, CDR1 SQVTM and CDR2 ANQGSEA. Deletions cut 7 bases from V and 3 bases from J, with 25 bases between. Here the CDR3 DNA reads TGCAGCGAGGAGCAGGGACCCCACCACGTCGACTACGAGCAGTACTTC. This sequence encodes CSEEQGPHHVDYEQYF.

This clonotype was seen only a few times. The chain has TRBV11-3 and TRBJ1-1; D ambiguous. This CDR3 comprises 12 residues. Trimming stripped 5 bases from V and 2 bases from J, with 6 bases between. Per germline, CDR1 SGHNT and CDR2 YENEEA. CDR3 in DNA: TGTGCCAGCAGCACATTCAACACTGAAGCTTTCTTT. It yields the protein CASSTFNTEAFF.

There are many counts of this clonotype. The chain employs TRBV7-6 and TRBJ2-7; 9 nucleotides agree with TRBD1. The CDR3 extends over 14 amino acids. Germline V gene data show CDR1 as SGHVS and CDR2 as FNYEAQ. Unmatched junction bases numbered 8, after V lost 5 bases and J lost 6 bases. This CDR3 is CASSPAMDRGEQYF. The CDR3 DNA is TGTGCCAGCAGCCCCGCAATGGACAGGGGCGAGCAGTACTTC. Based on the CDR3 plus reference TRBV7-6 and TRBJ2-7, the full variable domain is GAGVSQSPRYKVTKRGQDVALRCDPISGHVSLYWYRQALGQGPEFLTYFNYEAQQDKSGLPNDRFSAERPEGSISTLTIQRTEQRDSAMYRCASSPAMDRGEQYFGPGTRLTVT.

There are many counts of this clonotype. This chain connects TRBV14 to TRBJ2-7; 12 bases are a match to TRBD2. CDR3 size: 14 residues. Germline V lookup: CDR1 SGHDN, CDR2 FVKESK. V lost 3 bases and J lost 4; bases outside the gene matches: 1. The CDR3 bases are TGTGCCAGCAGCCAGGGACTAGCGGGTTACGAGCAGTACTTC. Protein: CASSQGLAGYEQYF.

This rearrangement joins TRBV29-1 to TRBJ2-4; TRBD1 might be the D (6 bases). CDR1 is SQVTM and CDR2 is ANQGSEA in the germline V gene. The CDR3 spans 14 residues. Trimming pared 5 bases from V and 0 bases from J, leaving 11 bases between. Here the CDR3 DNA reads TGCAGCGTTCGGACAGCTCTAGCCAAAAACATTCAGTACTTC. It translates to CSVRTALAKNIQYF.

This clonotype was seen repeatedly, ten times or more. The chain combines TRBV6-5 with TRBJ2-2; 7 nucleotides agree with TRBD2. Germline V CDR1 and CDR2: MNHEY, SVGAGI. The CDR3 has 15 amino acids. With V trimmed by 4 bases and J by 4 bases, 6 bases remained unmatched. CDR3 sequence (DNA): TGTGCCAGCAGTTCAACGGGGGGAAGCACCGGGGAGCTGTTTTTT. It translates to CASSSTGGSTGELFF.

This clonotype turned up a few times. V and J are TRBV2 and TRBJ2-2; 7 bases line up with TRBD2. CDR1 and CDR2 (germline): SNHLY, FYNNEI. V shed 8 bases, J shed 4 bases, and the junction held 4 bases outside the gene matches. This CDR3 is 13 amino acids long. The CDR3 nucleotides are TGTGCCAGCCGGGGGGAGGTCACCGGGGAGCTGTTTTTT. It yields the protein CASRGEVTGELFF.

This clonotype was observed at least ten times. This rearrangement joins TRBV20-1 to TRBJ1-2; 10 bases agree with TRBD1. V shed 4 bases and J 3 bases; nucleotides not matched to a gene: 8. CDR1 and CDR2 (germline): DFQATT, SNEGSKA (reference sequence). This CDR3 has 15 amino acids. The chain's CDR3 is CSANRIGTGDYGYTF. The CDR3, as DNA: TGCAGTGCTAACAGAATAGGGACAGGGGACTATGGCTACACCTTC.

This clonotype appeared many times. This chain joins TRBV30 and TRBJ2-1; maybe TRBD2 (7 bases). The CDR3 is made up of 17 amino acids. Germline lookup yields CDR1 GTSNPN and CDR2 SVGIG (reference sequence). The germline V and J ends were trimmed by 3 bases and 0 bases, with 18 bases remaining between them. The DNA of the CDR3 is TGTGCCTGGAGCCCCAGGGAGGGGGGGCTCTCCTACAATGAGCAGTTCTTC. Protein sequence: CAWSPREGGLSYNEQFF.

This chain uses TRBV11-2 with TRBJ1-3; 8 bases fit TRBD1. CDR3 length: 17 amino acids. Looked up from germline, CDR1 is SGHAT and CDR2 is FQNNGV. V lost 5 bases to trimming and J lost 4 bases; unmatched junction nucleotides: 13. Written as DNA, the CDR3 is TGTGCCAGCAGCCCACCTTGGACAGGGAGCCCGGGAAACACCATATATTTT. Amino acid sequence: CASSPPWTGSPGNTIYF.

This clonotype was observed many times. V and J are TRBV12-3 or TRBV12-4 and TRBJ2-1; 8 bases are a match to TRBD1. The junction had 9 bases not matched to a gene; V was cut back by 5 bases and J by 6 bases. This CDR3 region has 15 residues. CDR3 sequence: CASSNRDRTLNEQFF. CDR3 in DNA: TGTGCCAGCAGTAACCGGGACAGGACCCTCAATGAGCAGTTCTTC.

This clonotype came up many times. The chain recombines TRBV10-3 with TRBJ1-5, with TRBD1 as a possible D gene (5 bases). CDR1 is ENHRY and CDR2 is SYGVKD in the germline V gene. Trimming took 2 bases from V and 3 from J, leaving 14 bases between them. The length of the CDR3 is 16 residues. CDR3 loop: CAISERPRVSNQPQHF. Here the CDR3 DNA reads TGTGCCATCAGTGAGCGGCCCAGGGTTTCCAATCAGCCCCAGCATTTT.

This clonotype was seen only once. The chain couples TRBV7-2 to TRBJ2-1; 16 positions match TRBD2. Per germline, CDR1 SGHTA and CDR2 FQGNSA. V was pared by 5 bases and J by 14 bases, with 9 bases of the junction left unmatched. The CDR3 contains 15 residues. CDR3 loop: CASSPSGTSGGAEFF. The CDR3 bases are TGTGCCAGCAGCCCCTCCGGGACTAGCGGGGGGGCGGAGTTCTTC.

This clonotype was found a few times. The genes are TRBV15 and TRBJ1-5; no clear D. The V gene's germline CDR1 is LNHNV and CDR2 YYDKDF (reference sequence). The CDR3 contains 13 residues. Between the trimmed V and J ends, which lost 1 base and 5 bases, there was a span of 6 bases. CDR3 coding DNA: TGTGCCACCAGCAGAGTAGGCCATCAGCCCCAGCATTTT. Its translation is CATSRVGHQPQHF.